This T cell receptor beta chain was sequenced for a study of tumor and adjacent non-tumor tissue in lung cancer. V gave up 6 bases and J gave up 11 bases; unmatched junction bases: 16. Looked up from germline, CDR1 is SGHNT and CDR2 is YYREEE (reference sequence). The CDR3 totals 14 residues. A note on this clonotype: Its antigen is as yet unknown.

RNA was extracted from bulk tissue without any cell sorting. More than 3 cm separated this lung sample from the edge of the tumor. Donors were chemotherapy-naive, newly diagnosed lung cancer surgical patients in China, August–November 2014. Broader study findings: Significantly higher TCR diversity was found in tumor than normal lung.

The library came from three nested PCR rounds adapted from ARM-PCR protocols. TCRdb recomputed calls from the multiplex PCR reads with MiXCR, one row per CDR3 protein. Here the sample spans tens of thousands of distinct CDR3 sequences, roughly three fifths being singletons. The source is a middle-aged woman with non-small cell lung cancer. The sequenced sample consisted of distant non-tumor lung tissue. The genes are TRBV5-4 and TRBJ2-5; TRBD1 matches 7 bases. CDR3 region: CASNTGAAGEAQYF. CDR3 coding DNA: TGTGCCAGCAACACAGGGGCGGCTGGAGAGGCACAGTACTTC.